Below, 11 T cell receptor beta chains from the same sample are listed, as sequenced in a study of kidney transplant recipient with SARS-CoV-2 infection. MiXCR was run by TCRdb on the reads, yielding one entry per CDR3 protein. The sample holds roughly 250,000 distinct CDR3 sequences, roughly 26% seen once. The specimen was a blood sample, collected at baseline and on roughly day 110 from a kidney transplant recipient. Source of these receptors: a young adult male patient who had COVID-19 and was a kidney transplant recipient. Some T cells may be transferred from the graft donor.

For this clonotype: A clone one base away is much larger, so this may be a read error. The rearrangement joins TRBV15 to TRBJ2-1; possibly TRBD1 for D (5 bases). The CDR3 is made up of 17 amino acids. Germline V lookup: CDR1 LNHNV, CDR2 YYDKDF (reference sequence). The CDR3 DNA sequence: TGTGCCACCAGCATAGAAGGGGCAGGACGCTCCTACAATAAGCAGTTCTTC. Translating gives CATSIEGAGRSYNKQFF.

The chain employs TRBV7-9 and TRBJ1-1; 7 bases are a match to TRBD1. Germline lookup yields CDR1 SEHNR and CDR2 FQNEAQ (reference sequence). This CDR3 has 13 residues. V lost 10 bases and J lost 4; bases outside the gene matches: 9. CDR3 amino acids: CATKDRAGTEAFF. DNA of the CDR3: TGTGCCACCAAAGACAGGGCTGGCACTGAAGCTTTCTTT.

A word on this clonotype: This may come from a read error, since a much larger clone is one base off. The CDR3 reads CTSSQQGVGTFF. The CDR3 bases are TGTACCAGCAGCCAACAGGGGGTTGGAACTTTCTTT. This chain uses TRBV3-1 with TRBJ1-1, with 8 bases matching TRBD1. The CDR3 runs 12 residues. Germline V gene lookup returns CDR1 LGHDT and CDR2 YNNKEL (reference sequence).

Ten or more counts support this clonotype. The chain is built from TRBV6-5 and TRBJ1-2, with D tentatively TRBD1 (5 bases). The CDR3 runs to 20 residues. The V gene lost 2 bases and the J gene lost 5 bases, with 30 bases spanning the gap. Germline CDR1 and CDR2: MNHEY and SVGAGI. The CDR3 here is CASSYPPPAGSFRAFYGYTF. The CDR3 coding sequence is TGTGCCAGCAGTTACCCACCCCCAGCAGGCAGTTTCAGGGCGTTTTATGGCTACACCTTC.

Worth noting for this clonotype: This may be a read error: a much more frequent sequence differs by one nucleotide. The chain joins TRBV10-3 to TRBJ1-6; 8 nucleotides match TRBD1. The CDR3 is made up of 15 amino acids. Trimming at V came to 10 bases and at J to 6 bases, leaving 11 bases not matched to a gene. Germline CDR1 is ENHRY and CDR2 is SYGVKD. CDR3 in amino acids: CANTTGEGPNSPLHF. The CDR3 nucleotides are TGTGCCAACACGACAGGGGAGGGACCTAATTCACCCCTCCACTTT.

This clonotype was detected only once. A much larger clone differs by one base, so this may be a read error. The chain joins TRBV7-3 to TRBJ1-1; weak D call: TRBD1 (6 bases). V lost 3 bases, J lost 3 bases, and 8 bases lay in between. The CDR3 totals 13 residues. In germline, CDR1 is SGHTA, CDR2 FQGTGA. The chain's CDR3 is CASSLYRDTEAFF. CDR3 coding DNA: TGTGCCAGCAGCTTGTACAGGGACACTGAAGCTTTCTTT.

This clonotype showed up many times. The chain uses TRBV20-1 and TRBJ1-2; 8 bases are a match to TRBD1. The CDR3 is made up of 14 amino acids. Germline V gene data show CDR1 as DFQATT and CDR2 as SNEGSKA (reference sequence). J was trimmed by 5 bases and V by 5 bases; bases with no gene match: 10. Here the CDR3 DNA reads TGCAGTGCTCAGGACAGGGCACTTACTTATGGCTACACCTTC. Its protein product is CSAQDRALTYGYTF.

As concerns this clonotype: It may be a read error: a sequence one base away is much more abundant. This chain joins TRBV3-2 and TRBJ2-1; no check of the table's D call, TRBD1, against the DNA was made. TRBV3-2 is given as a pseudogene. This CDR3 comprises 14 residues. In DNA, the CDR3 is TGTGCCAGCAGCACCCGGGGCTCCTACAATGGGCAGTTCTTC. Protein sequence: CASSTRGSYNGQFF.

The rearrangement links TRBV21-1 to TRBJ2-3. TRBV21-1 corresponds to a pseudogene. The CDR3 is made up of 17 amino acids. CDR3 loop: CANRDIIATVMQGTQYF. The DNA for the CDR3 is TGTGCCAACAGAGATATAATAGCTACAGTCATGCAAGGTACGCAGTATTTT.

This clonotype has just a few counts. J is TRBJ2-1 and V is TRBV20-1, with 10 bases fitting TRBD2. Germline V gives CDR1 DFQATT, CDR2 SNEGSKA (reference sequence). This CDR3 region has 15 residues. Trimming at V came to 5 bases and at J to 9 bases, leaving 13 bases not matched to a gene. The CDR3 DNA reads as TGCAGTGCTTACTTTGGGACTAGCGCGACAGCTGAGCAGTTCTTC. Translated: CSAYFGTSATAEQFF.

To note about this clonotype: A much larger clone lies one base from this, so it may be a read error. This sequence joins TRBV3-1 and TRBJ1-1; D uncertain. The V gene's germline CDR1 is LGHDT and CDR2 YNNKEL (reference sequence). The CDR3 covers 17 residues. Here the CDR3 DNA reads TGTGCCAGCAGCGGGGATAGTCCCATTTCAATTCGCACTGAAGCTTGCTTT. As protein: CASSGDSPISIRTEACF.